The 23 T cell receptor beta chains reported below all come from one sample, sequenced in a study of identical twins. TCRdb re-called the 5' RACE reads through MiXCR, storing one row per CDR3 protein. The sample has 200,000 to 250,000 distinct CDR3 sequences; roughly 7.1% are singletons. This same sample was also taken into another study, of T cells expressing NK-cell markers.

The sequencing sample was made of CD8+ T cells sorted from blood. Receptors were obtained from a woman under 30 in good health.

This clonotype has a count of ten or more. This chain links TRBV13 with TRBJ2-5; possible D gene TRBD1, 6 bases. In germline, CDR1 is PRHDT, CDR2 FYEKMQ (reference sequence). V lost 1 base, J lost 0 bases, and 15 bases lay in between. The CDR3 is 17 residues long. For the CDR3, the DNA is TGTGCCAGCAGCTTAGTACCAGCCGGGACAAACCAAGAGACCCAGTACTTC. Translation: CASSLVPAGTNQETQYF.

This clonotype has ten or more counts. The chain links TRBV27 to TRBJ2-2; weak D call: TRBD2 (5 bases). Germline CDR1 is MNHEY and CDR2 is SMNVEV (reference sequence). V was pared by 8 bases and J by 0 bases, with 13 bases between. The CDR3 runs 15 residues. The CDR3 sequence is CASREEGANTGELFF. The CDR3 nucleotides read TGTGCCAGCCGAGAAGAGGGCGCGAACACCGGGGAGCTGTTTTTT.

This clonotype came up many times. J is TRBJ2-5 and V is TRBV11-2; the D is unclear. The CDR3 has 15 amino acids. V shed 4 bases and J shed 5 bases, with 17 bases lying between them. Germline assignment: CDR1 SGHAT and CDR2 FQNNGV. The CDR3 protein is CASSSWRDEKETQYF. CDR3 coding DNA: TGTGCCAGCAGCTCCTGGAGAGACGAGAAGGAGACCCAGTACTTC.

This clonotype has ten or more counts. The rearrangement uses TRBV20-1 and TRBJ2-1; D is unclear. The germline V gene has CDR1 DFQATT and CDR2 SNEGSKA (reference sequence). V lost 0 bases and J lost 7, with 13 bases in between. The CDR3 has 14 amino acids. The CDR3: CSARDRDLLNEQFF. The DNA for the CDR3 is TGCAGTGCTAGAGATCGCGACTTGTTAAATGAGCAGTTCTTC.

This clonotype showed up just a few times. J is TRBJ2-5 and V is TRBV5-6; D is perhaps TRBD1 (5 bases). CDR1 is SGHDT, CDR2 YYEEEE, per germline. V gave up 7 bases and J gave up 4 bases, with 14 bases separating them. The CDR3 extends over 13 amino acids. The chain's CDR3 is CASLQGVGETQYF. The CDR3 DNA follows: TGTGCCAGCCTCCAGGGTGTAGGAGAGACCCAGTACTTC.

This clonotype was observed a few times. V is TRBV6-5 and J is TRBJ1-6; D is unresolved. The CDR3 has 14 residues. V lost 0 bases and J 10 bases, leaving 10 bases between the germline ends. Germline V CDR1 and CDR2: MNHEY, SVGAGI. CDR3 protein: CASSYSVLGSPLHF. As DNA, the CDR3 is TGTGCCAGCAGTTACTCTGTTCTGGGGTCACCCCTCCACTTT.

This clonotype has a handful of counts. The CDR3 bases are TGTGCCAGCCCCGGGACTAGCGCCGGGGAGCTGTTTTTT. Amino acid sequence: CASPGTSAGELFF. V and J are TRBV2 and TRBJ2-2; 10 nucleotides align to TRBD2. The V segment lost 8 bases and the J segment 6 bases; nucleotides outside the gene matches: 3. Per germline, CDR1 SNHLY and CDR2 FYNNEI. The CDR3 extends over 13 amino acids.

The rearrangement joins TRBV19 to TRBJ2-1, with 8 bases fitting TRBD2. The CDR3 consists of 16 residues. J gave up 0 bases and V 4 bases, and 5 bases lay outside the gene matches. The germline gives CDR1 LNHDA, CDR2 SQIVND (reference sequence). The CDR3, as DNA: TGTGCCAGTAGTACTTATAGCGGGATCTCCTACAATGAGCAGTTCTTC. Amino acids: CASSTYSGISYNEQFF.

CDR3 region: CASSVVAGGLRNEQYF. The CDR3 DNA reads TGTGCCAGCAGCGTGGTAGCGGGAGGCCTCCGGAACGAGCAGTACTTC. The chain links TRBV7-2 to TRBJ2-7; 10 bases agree with TRBD2. Losses at the gene ends were 5 bases for V and 5 bases for J; bases not matched to a gene: 12. Germline loops: CDR1 SGHTA, CDR2 FQGNSA. The CDR3 spans 16 residues.

This clonotype was observed a handful of times. The J gene is TRBJ2-7, the V gene TRBV5-1; no clear D. V lost 0 bases to trimming and J lost 7 bases, with 11 bases between them. CDR1 is SGHRS and CDR2 is YFSETQ in the germline V gene. The CDR3 is made up of 13 amino acids. This CDR3 reads CASSLEATWEQYF. The DNA of the CDR3 is TGCGCCAGCAGCTTGGAGGCAACGTGGGAGCAGTACTTC. Full variable domain (rest looked up from reference TRBV5-1 and TRBJ2-7): KAGVTQTPRYLIKTRGQQVTLSCSPISGHRSVSWYQQTPGQGLQFLFEYFSETQRNKGNFPGRFSGRQFSNSRSEMNVSTLELGDSALYLCASSLEATWEQYFGPGTRLTVT.

This clonotype was picked up many times. The chain joins TRBV12-3 or TRBV12-4 to TRBJ2-2, with D maybe TRBD2 (7 bases). V lost 6 bases and J 8 bases, leaving 16 bases between the germline ends. The CDR3 totals 14 residues. CDR3 sequence: CASSRGASGGELFF. CDR3 sequence (DNA): TGTGCCAGCAGCCGGGGGGCTAGCGGTGGGGAGCTGTTTTTT.

This clonotype was observed a handful of times. The chain is built from TRBV15 and TRBJ1-4; 7 nucleotides agree with TRBD1. After removal of 3 bases from V and 5 bases from J, the junction contained 6 bases not matched to a gene. Germline V gives CDR1 LNHNV, CDR2 YYDKDF (reference sequence). The CDR3 is 15 residues long. Written as DNA, the CDR3 is TGTGCCACCAGCAGGGTGGGCAGGGGGAATGAAAAACTGTTTTTT. Translation gives CATSRVGRGNEKLFF.

This rearrangement joins TRBV27 to TRBJ1-6; 7 bases match TRBD1. Germline V CDR1 and CDR2: MNHEY, SMNVEV (reference sequence). Trimming at V came to 5 bases and at J to 8 bases, leaving 9 bases not matched to a gene. This CDR3 is 15 amino acids long. The CDR3 DNA sequence: TGTGCCAGCAGTATGACAGGGAGTTGGCATTCACCCCTCCACTTT. It encodes CASSMTGSWHSPLHF.

The chain carries TRBV29-1 and TRBJ2-1; weak D call: TRBD2 (6 bases). With 6 bases removed from V and 5 bases from J, the gap between germline ends came to 14 bases. The CDR3 consists of 13 residues. CDR1 is SQVTM and CDR2 is ANQGSEA in the germline V gene. The chain's CDR3 is CSVRWRVDNEQFF. CDR3 sequence (DNA): TGCAGCGTGAGGTGGAGGGTGGACAATGAGCAGTTCTTC.

This clonotype was detected many times. The chain recombines TRBV9 with TRBJ2-1; 7 bases map to TRBD1. The V and J ends lost 4 bases and 0 bases, in that order; junction bases with no gene match: 7. The CDR3 extends over 16 amino acids. Germline CDR1 is SGDLS and CDR2 is YYNGEE. DNA for the CDR3: TGTGCCAGCAGCAATCGGGACAGCAGCTCCTACAATGAGCAGTTCTTC. Its protein product is CASSNRDSSSYNEQFF.

The genes are TRBV7-3 and TRBJ2-2; D gene uncertain. The V gene lost 5 bases and the J gene lost 1 base, with 8 bases spanning the gap. The CDR3 extends over 14 amino acids. Per germline, CDR1 SGHTA and CDR2 FQGTGA. The CDR3 DNA is TGTGCCAGCAGCGGCAAACGGAACACCGGGGAGCTGTTTTTT. This translates into CASSGKRNTGELFF.

A note on this clonotype: Being one base from a much bigger clone, this may be a read error. This chain uses TRBV20-1 with TRBJ1-1; 10 bases map to TRBD1. Germline CDR1 is DFQATT and CDR2 is SNEGSKA (reference sequence). V was pared by 6 bases and J by 7 bases, with 5 bases of the junction left unmatched. This CDR3 has 12 amino acids. The CDR3 DNA follows: TGCAGTGCGCCCGGGACAGGGGATGAAGCTTTCTTT. It is translated as CSAPGTGDEAFF.

This clonotype was recorded at least ten times. The rearrangement links TRBV24-1 to TRBJ2-1; D ambiguous. The germline V gene encodes CDR1 KGHDR and CDR2 SFDVKD. This CDR3 region has 12 residues. The ends were cut back, 4 bases at V and 8 bases at J, with 8 bases in the middle. CDR3 coding DNA: TGTGCCACCAGTGACGTCGAAGATGAGCAGTTCTTC. Encoded protein: CATSDVEDEQFF.

This clonotype showed up just a few times. The gene calls are TRBV6-1 and TRBJ2-1; D gene uncertain. Germline V lookup: CDR1 MNHNS, CDR2 SASEGT. The CDR3 length is 16 residues. Between the trimmed V and J ends, which lost 6 bases and 0 bases, there was a span of 15 bases. CDR3 nucleotide sequence: TGTGCCAGCAGACCTGACCCGGAAAGCTCCTACAATGAGCAGTTCTTC. Protein sequence: CASRPDPESSYNEQFF.

The chain has TRBV7-8 and TRBJ2-7; 10 bases agree with TRBD2. Germline V gives CDR1 SGHVS, CDR2 FQNEAQ. With V trimmed by 5 bases and J by 2 bases, 6 bases remained unmatched. The CDR3 extends over 15 amino acids. CDR3 sequence: CASSGTSGDPYEQYF. The CDR3, as DNA: TGTGCCAGCAGCGGTACTAGCGGGGACCCCTACGAGCAGTACTTC.

This clonotype was observed many times. This sequence joins TRBV3-1 and TRBJ1-1; 8 nucleotides align to TRBD1. This CDR3 region has 19 residues. Per the germline V gene, CDR1 is LGHDT and CDR2 is YNNKEL (reference sequence). V was pared by 0 bases and J by 0 bases, with 12 bases of the junction left unmatched. The CDR3: CASSQDLSKTGALNTEAFF. CDR3 in DNA: TGTGCCAGCAGCCAAGATTTGTCTAAGACAGGGGCATTGAACACTGAAGCTTTCTTT.

This clonotype was counted ten times or more. The V call is TRBV7-9, the J call TRBJ2-7; D is ambiguous. The CDR3 spans 14 residues. Between the trimmed V and J ends, which lost 3 bases and 2 bases, there was a span of 11 bases. Per germline, CDR1 SEHNR and CDR2 FQNEAQ (reference sequence). The CDR3 nucleotides are TGTGCCAGCAGCTTTCCAGACCCAACCTACGAGCAGTACTTC. Protein sequence: CASSFPDPTYEQYF.

This clonotype was seen more than once but under ten times. V and J are TRBV7-3 and TRBJ2-7; perhaps TRBD2 as D (6 bases). CDR3 size: 15 residues. The V gene lost 5 bases and the J gene lost 4 bases, with 18 bases spanning the gap. Per the germline V gene, CDR1 is SGHTA and CDR2 is FQGTGA. CDR3 nucleotides: TGTGCCAGCAGCCCTTACCTGGCAGGGAGGTACGAGCAGTACTTC. Translated, it gives CASSPYLAGRYEQYF.